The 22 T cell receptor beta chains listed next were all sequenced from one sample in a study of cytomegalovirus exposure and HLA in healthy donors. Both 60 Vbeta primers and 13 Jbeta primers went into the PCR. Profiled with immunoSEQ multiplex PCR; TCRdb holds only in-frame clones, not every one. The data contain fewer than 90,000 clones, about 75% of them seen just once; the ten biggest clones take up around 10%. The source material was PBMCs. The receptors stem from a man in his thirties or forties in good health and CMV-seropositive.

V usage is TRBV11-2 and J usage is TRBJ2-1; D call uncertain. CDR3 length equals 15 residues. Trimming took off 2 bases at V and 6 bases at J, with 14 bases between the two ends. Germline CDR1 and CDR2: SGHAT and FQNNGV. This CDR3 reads CASSLFQNSGNEQFF. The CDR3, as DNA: TGTGCCAGCAGCTTATTTCAAAACTCGGGCAATGAGCAGTTCTTC.

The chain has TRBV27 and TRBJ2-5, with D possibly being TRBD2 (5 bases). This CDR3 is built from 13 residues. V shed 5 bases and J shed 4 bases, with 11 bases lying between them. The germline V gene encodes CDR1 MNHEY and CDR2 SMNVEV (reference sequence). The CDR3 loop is CASSGGPRETQYF. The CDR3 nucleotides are TGTGCCAGCAGTGGAGGCCCTCGAGAGACCCAGTACTTC.

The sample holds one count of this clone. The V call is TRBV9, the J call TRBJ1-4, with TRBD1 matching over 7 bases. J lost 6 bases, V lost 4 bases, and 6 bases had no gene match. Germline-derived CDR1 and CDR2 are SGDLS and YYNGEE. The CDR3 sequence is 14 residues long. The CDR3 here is CASSRTGTDEKLFF. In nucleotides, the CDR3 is TGTGCCAGCAGCCGCACCGGGACAGATGAAAAACTGTTTTTT. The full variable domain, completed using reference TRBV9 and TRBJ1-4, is DSGVTQTPKHLITATGQRVTLRCSPRSGDLSVYWYQQSLDQGLQFLIQYYNGEERAKGNILERFSAQQFPDLHSELNLSSLELGDSALYFCASSRTGTDEKLFFGSGTQLSVL.

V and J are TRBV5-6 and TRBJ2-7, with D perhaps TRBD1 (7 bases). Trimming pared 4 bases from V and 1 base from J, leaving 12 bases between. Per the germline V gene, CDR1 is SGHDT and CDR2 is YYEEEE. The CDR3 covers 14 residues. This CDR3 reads CASSGGTASYEQYF. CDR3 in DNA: TGTGCCAGCAGCGGGGGGACAGCGTCCTACGAGCAGTACTTC.

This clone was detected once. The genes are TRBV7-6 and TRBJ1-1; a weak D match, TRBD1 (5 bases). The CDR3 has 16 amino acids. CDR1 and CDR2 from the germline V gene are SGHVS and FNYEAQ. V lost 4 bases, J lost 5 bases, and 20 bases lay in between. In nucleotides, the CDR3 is TGTGCCAGCAGCTCCAACGTGGGGACTTGGGGTACTGAAGCTTTCTTT. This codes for CASSSNVGTWGTEAFF. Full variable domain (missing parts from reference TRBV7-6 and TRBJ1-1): GAGVSQSPRYKVTKRGQDVALRCDPISGHVSLYWYRQALGQGPEFLTYFNYEAQQDKSGLPNDRFSAERPEGSISTLTIQRTEQRDSAMYRCASSSNVGTWGTEAFFGQGTRLTVV.

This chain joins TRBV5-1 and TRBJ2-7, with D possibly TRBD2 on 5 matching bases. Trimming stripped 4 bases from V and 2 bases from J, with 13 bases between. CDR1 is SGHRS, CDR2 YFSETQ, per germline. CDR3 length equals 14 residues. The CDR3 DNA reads TGCGCCAGCAGCCGACTGGAGGCCACCTACGAGCAGTACTTC. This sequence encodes CASSRLEATYEQYF.

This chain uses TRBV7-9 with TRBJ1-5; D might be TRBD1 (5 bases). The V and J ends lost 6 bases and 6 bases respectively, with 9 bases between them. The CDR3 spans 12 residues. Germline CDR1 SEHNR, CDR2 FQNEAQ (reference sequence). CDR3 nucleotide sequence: TGTGCCAGCAGTATGGGGGGTCAGCCCCAGCATTTT. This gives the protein CASSMGGQPQHF.

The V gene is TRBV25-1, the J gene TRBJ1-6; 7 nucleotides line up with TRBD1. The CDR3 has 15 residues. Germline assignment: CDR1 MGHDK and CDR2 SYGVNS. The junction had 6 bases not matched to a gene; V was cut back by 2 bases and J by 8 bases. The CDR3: CASSERQGKYSPLHF. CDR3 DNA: TGTGCCAGCAGTGAAAGACAGGGAAAGTATTCACCCCTCCACTTT. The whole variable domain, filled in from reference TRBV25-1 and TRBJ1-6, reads EADIYQTPRYLVIGTGKKITLECSQTMGHDKMYWYQQDPGMELHLIHYSYGVNSTEKGDLSSESTVSRIRTEHFPLTLESARPSHTSQYLCASSERQGKYSPLHFGNGTRLTVT.

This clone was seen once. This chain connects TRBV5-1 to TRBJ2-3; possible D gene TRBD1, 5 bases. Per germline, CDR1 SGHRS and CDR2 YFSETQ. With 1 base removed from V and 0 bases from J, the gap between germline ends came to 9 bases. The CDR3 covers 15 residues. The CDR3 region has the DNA TGCGCCAGCAGCTTGACAGGCCCTAGCACAGATACGCAGTATTTT. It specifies CASSLTGPSTDTQYF. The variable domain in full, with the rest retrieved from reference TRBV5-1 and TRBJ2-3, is KAGVTQTPRYLIKTRGQQVTLSCSPISGHRSVSWYQQTPGQGLQFLFEYFSETQRNKGNFPGRFSGRQFSNSRSEMNVSTLELGDSALYLCASSLTGPSTDTQYFGPGTRLTVL.

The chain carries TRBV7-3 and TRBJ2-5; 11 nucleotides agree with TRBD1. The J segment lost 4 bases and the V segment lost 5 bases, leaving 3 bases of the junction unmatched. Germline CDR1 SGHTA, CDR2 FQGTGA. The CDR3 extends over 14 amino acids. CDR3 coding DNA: TGTGCCAGCAGCCGGACAGGGGGCTCAGAGACCCAGTACTTC. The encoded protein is CASSRTGGSETQYF. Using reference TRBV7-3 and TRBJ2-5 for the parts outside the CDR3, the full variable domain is GAGVSQTPSNKVTEKGKYVELRCDPISGHTALYWYRQSLGQGPEFLIYFQGTGAADDSGLPNDRFFAVRPEGSVSTLKIQRTERGDSAVYLCASSRTGGSETQYFGPGTRLLVL.

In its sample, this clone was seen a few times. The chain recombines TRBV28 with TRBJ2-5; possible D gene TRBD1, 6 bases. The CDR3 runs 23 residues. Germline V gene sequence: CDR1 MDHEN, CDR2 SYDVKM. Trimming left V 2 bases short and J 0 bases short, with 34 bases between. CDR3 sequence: CASSLQSLPVTPRPGANQETQYF. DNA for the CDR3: TGTGCCAGCAGTTTACAGTCACTCCCCGTCACCCCTCGGCCAGGGGCAAACCAAGAGACCCAGTACTTC.

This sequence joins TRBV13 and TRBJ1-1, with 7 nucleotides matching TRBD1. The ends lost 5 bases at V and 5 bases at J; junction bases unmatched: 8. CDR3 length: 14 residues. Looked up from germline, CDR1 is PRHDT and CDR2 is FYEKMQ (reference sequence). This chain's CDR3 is CASSEGQPGTEAFF. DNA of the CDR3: TGTGCCAGCAGCGAGGGACAGCCAGGGACTGAAGCTTTCTTT.

In DNA form, the CDR3 reads TGTGCCAGCAGTTTACTGGACAGGGGTATCTACGAGCAGTACTTC. This sequence encodes CASSLLDRGIYEQYF. The gene calls are TRBV5-4 and TRBJ2-5; 9 bases are shared with TRBD1. TRBJ2-7 explains the end of the DNA better; the J call may be wrong. In germline, CDR1 is SGHNT, CDR2 YYREEE (reference sequence). CDR3 size: 15 residues.

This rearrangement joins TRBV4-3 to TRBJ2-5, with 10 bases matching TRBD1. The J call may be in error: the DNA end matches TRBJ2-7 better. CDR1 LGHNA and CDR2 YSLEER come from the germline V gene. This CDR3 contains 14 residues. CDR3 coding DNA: TGCGCCAGCAGCCGGGGACAGGGGCCCTACGAGCAGTACTTC. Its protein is CASSRGQGPYEQYF.

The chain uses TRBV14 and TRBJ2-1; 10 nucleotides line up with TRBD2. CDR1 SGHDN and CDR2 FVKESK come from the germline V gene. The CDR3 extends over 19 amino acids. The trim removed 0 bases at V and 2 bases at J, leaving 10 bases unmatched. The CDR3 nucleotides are TGTGCCAGCAGCCAAGATCTAATAGCGGGGGGCCCCACCTACAATGAGCAGTTCTTC. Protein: CASSQDLIAGGPTYNEQFF.

The CDR3 protein is CAISDLGGSYEQYF. For the CDR3, the DNA is TGTGCCATCAGTGACCTAGGAGGCTCCTACGAGCAGTACTTC. The genes are TRBV10-3 and TRBJ2-7; D perhaps matches TRBD2 (5 bases). There are 14 residues in the CDR3. The ends were cut back, 3 bases at V and 0 bases at J, with 9 bases in the middle. Germline loops: CDR1 ENHRY, CDR2 SYGVKD.

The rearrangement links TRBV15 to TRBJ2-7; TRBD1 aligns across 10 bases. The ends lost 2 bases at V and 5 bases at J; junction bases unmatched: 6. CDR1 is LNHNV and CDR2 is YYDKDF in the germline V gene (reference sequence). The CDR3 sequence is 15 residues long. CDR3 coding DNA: TGTGCCACCAGCAGACAAAGGGACAGGGGCCACGAGCAGTACTTC. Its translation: CATSRQRDRGHEQYF.

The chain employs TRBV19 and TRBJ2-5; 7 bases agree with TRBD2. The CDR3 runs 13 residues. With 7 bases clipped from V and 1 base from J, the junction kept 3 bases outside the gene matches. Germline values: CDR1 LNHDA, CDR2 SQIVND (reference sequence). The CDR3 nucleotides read TGTGCCAGTAAGGCGGGGGTCCAAGAGACCCAGTACTTC. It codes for CASKAGVQETQYF.

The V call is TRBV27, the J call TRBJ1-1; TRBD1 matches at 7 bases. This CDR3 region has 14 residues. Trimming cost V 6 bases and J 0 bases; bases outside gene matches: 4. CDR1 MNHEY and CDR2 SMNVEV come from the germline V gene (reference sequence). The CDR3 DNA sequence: TGTGCCAGCAGGATACAGGGGATGAACACTGAAGCTTTCTTT. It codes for CASRIQGMNTEAFF.

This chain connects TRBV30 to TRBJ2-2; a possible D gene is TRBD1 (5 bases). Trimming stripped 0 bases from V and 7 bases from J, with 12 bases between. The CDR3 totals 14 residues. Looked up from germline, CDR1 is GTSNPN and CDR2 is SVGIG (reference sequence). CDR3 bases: TGTGCCTGGAGTGTAGGCCAGGGAATCGGGGAGCTGTTTTTT. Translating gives CAWSVGQGIGELFF. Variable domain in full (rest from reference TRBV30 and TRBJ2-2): SQTIHQWPATLVQPVGSPLSLECTVEGTSNPNLYWYRQAAGRGLQLLFYSVGIGQISSEVPQNLSASRPQDRQFILSSKKLLLSDSGFYLCAWSVGQGIGELFFGEGSRLTVL.

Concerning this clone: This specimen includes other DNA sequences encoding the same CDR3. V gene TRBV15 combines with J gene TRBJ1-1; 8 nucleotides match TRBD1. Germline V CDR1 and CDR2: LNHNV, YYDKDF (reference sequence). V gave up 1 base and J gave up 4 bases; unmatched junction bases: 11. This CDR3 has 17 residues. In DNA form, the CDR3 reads TGTGCCACCAGCAGAGGGGGGACAGGAGGCAGAGTCACTGAAGCTTTCTTT. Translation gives CATSRGGTGGRVTEAFF.

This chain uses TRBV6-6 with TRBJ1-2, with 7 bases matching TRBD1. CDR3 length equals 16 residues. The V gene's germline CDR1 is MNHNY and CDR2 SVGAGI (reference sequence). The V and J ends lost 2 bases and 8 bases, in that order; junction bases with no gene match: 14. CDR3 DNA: TGTGCCAGCAGTTACCCCCCCGACAGGGCCCCTCTCGGCTACACCTTC. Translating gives CASSYPPDRAPLGYTF.